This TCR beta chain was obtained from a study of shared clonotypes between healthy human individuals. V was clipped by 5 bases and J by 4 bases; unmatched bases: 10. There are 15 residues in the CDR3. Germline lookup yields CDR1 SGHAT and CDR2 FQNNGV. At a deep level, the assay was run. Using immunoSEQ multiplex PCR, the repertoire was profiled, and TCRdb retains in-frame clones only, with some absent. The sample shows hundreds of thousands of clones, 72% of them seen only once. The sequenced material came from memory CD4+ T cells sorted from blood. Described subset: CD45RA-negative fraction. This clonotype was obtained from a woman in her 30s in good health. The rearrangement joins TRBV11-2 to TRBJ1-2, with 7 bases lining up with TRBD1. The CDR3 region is CASSKERGRGYGYTF. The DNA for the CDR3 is TGTGCCAGCAGCAAGGAGAGGGGGCGAGGCTATGGCTACACCTTC.